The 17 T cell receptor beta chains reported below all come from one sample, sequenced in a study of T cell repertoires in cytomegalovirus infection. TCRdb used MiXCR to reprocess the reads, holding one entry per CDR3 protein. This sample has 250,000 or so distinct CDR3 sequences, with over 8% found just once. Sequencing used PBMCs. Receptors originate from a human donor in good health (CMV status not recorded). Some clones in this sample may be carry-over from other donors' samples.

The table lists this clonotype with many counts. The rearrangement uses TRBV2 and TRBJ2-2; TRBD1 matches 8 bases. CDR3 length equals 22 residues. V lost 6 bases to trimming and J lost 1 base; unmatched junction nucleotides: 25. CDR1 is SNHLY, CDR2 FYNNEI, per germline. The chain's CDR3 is CASRGDRTVLGGKTRNTGELFF. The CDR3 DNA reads TGTGCCAGCAGGGGGGACAGGACGGTTTTGGGGGGTAAGACCCGGAACACCGGGGAGCTGTTTTTT.

The CDR3 DNA reads TGTGCCAGCAGCTTTCATCCGGGACAGGTTACGGGTGAAGCTTTCTTT. This encodes CASSFHPGQVTGEAFF. The J gene is TRBJ1-1, the V gene TRBV7-2, with 8 bases fitting TRBD1. Germline CDR1 and CDR2: SGHTA and FQGNSA. This CDR3 region has 16 residues. With V trimmed by 3 bases and J by 7 bases, 13 bases remained unmatched.

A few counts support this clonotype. The CDR3, as DNA: TGCAGTGCTAGAGGGCAGGACGGGCACATTCAGTACTTC. It translates to CSARGQDGHIQYF. This chain joins TRBV20-1 and TRBJ2-4; D gene uncertain. The germline gives CDR1 DFQATT, CDR2 SNEGSKA (reference sequence). The CDR3 extends over 13 amino acids. The V and J ends lost 1 base and 8 bases respectively, with 12 bases between them.

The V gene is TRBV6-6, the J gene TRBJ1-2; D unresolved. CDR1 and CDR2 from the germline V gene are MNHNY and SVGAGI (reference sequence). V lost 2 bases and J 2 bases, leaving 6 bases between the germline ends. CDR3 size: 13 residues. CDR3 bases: TGTGCCAGCAGTTACGAACGGAACTATGGCTACACCTTC. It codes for CASSYERNYGYTF.

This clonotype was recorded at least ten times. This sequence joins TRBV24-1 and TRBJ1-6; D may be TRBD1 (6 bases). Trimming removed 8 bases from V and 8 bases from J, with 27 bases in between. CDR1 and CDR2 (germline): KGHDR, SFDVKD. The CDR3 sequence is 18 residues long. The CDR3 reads CATTDIGGGQWAHSPLHF. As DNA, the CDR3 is TGTGCCACCACGGATATCGGCGGCGGACAGTGGGCCCATTCACCCCTCCACTTT.

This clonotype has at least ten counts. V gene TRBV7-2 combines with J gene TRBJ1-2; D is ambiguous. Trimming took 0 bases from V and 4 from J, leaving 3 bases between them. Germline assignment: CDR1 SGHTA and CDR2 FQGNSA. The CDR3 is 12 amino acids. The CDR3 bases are TGTGCCAGCAGCTTAGCGCTCTATGGCTACACCTTC. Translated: CASSLALYGYTF.

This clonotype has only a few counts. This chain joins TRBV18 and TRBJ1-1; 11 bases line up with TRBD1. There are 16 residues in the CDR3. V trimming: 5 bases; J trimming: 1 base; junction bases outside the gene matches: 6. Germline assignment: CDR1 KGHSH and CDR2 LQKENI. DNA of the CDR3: TGTGCCAGCTCAAAGATGGACAGGGGGCGGAACACTGAAGCTTTCTTT. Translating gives CASSKMDRGRNTEAFF. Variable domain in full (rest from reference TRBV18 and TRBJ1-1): NAGVMQNPRHLVRRRGQEARLRCSPMKGHSHVYWYRQLPEEGLKFMVYLQKENIIDESGMPKERFSAEFPKEGPSILRIQQVVRGDSAAYFCASSKMDRGRNTEAFFGQGTRLTVV.

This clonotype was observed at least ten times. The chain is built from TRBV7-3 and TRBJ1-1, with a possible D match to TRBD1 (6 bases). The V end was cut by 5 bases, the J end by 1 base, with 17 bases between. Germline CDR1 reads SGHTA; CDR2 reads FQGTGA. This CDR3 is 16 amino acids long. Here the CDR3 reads CASSPGGQGRNTEAFF. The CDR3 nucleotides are TGTGCCAGCAGCCCCGGTGGGCAGGGGAGGAACACTGAAGCTTTCTTT.

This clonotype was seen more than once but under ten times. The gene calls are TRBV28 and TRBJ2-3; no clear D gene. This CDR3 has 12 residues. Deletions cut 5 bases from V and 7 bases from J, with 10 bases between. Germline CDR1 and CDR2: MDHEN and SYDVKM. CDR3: CASSPITYTQYF. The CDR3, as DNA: TGTGCCAGCAGTCCCATTACGTATACGCAGTATTTT.

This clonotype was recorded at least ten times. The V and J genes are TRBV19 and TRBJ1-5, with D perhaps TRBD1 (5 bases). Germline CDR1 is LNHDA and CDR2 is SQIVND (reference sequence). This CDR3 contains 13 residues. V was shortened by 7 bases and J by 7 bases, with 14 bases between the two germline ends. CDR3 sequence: CASTIQGSQPQHF. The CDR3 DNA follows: TGTGCCAGTACGATTCAGGGTAGCCAGCCCCAGCATTTT.

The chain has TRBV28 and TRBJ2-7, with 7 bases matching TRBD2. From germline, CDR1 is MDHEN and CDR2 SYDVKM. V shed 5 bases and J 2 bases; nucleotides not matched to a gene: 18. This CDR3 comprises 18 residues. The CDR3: CASSLESLGGSKPYEQYF. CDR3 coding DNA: TGTGCCAGCAGTCTAGAATCCTTGGGGGGGAGCAAACCCTACGAGCAGTACTTC.

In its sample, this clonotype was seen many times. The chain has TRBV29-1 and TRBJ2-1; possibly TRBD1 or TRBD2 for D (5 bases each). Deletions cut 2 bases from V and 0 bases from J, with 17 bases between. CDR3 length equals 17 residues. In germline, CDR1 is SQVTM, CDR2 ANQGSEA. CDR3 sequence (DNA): TGCAGCGTTGAATGGGGGTTAGCGTCGAGCTCCTACAATGAGCAGTTCTTC. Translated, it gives CSVEWGLASSSYNEQFF.

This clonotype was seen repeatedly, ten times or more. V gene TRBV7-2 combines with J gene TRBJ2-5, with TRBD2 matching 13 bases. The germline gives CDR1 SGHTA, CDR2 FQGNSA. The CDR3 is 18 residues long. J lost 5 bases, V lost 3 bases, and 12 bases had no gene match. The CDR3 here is CASSLGLLAGGPGETQYF. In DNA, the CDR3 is TGTGCCAGCAGCTTGGGTTTACTAGCGGGAGGGCCGGGGGAGACCCAGTACTTC.

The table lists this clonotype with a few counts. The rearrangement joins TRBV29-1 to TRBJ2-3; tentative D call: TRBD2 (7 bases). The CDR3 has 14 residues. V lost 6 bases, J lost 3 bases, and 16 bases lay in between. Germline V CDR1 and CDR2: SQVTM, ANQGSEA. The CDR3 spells CSVGRGAGTDTQYF. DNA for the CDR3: TGCAGCGTGGGTCGGGGGGCCGGGACAGATACGCAGTATTTT.

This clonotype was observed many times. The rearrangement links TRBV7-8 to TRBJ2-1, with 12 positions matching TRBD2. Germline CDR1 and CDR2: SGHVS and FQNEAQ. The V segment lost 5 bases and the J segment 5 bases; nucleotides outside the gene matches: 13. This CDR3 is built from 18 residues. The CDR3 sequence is CASSPRTSGATANNEQFF. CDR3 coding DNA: TGTGCCAGCAGCCCACGGACTAGCGGGGCCACGGCCAACAATGAGCAGTTCTTC.

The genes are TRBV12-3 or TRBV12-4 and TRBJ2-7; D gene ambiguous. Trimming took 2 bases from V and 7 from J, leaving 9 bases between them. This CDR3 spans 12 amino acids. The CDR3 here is CASSLFGREQYF. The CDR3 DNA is TGTGCCAGCAGTTTATTTGGTAGAGAGCAGTACTTC.

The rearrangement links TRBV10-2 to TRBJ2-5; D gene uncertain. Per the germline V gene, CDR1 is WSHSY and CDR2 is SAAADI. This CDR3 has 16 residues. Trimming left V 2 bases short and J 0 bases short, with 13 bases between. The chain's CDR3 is CASSEPLQTYQETQYF. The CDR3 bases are TGCGCCAGCAGTGAGCCCCTCCAGACGTACCAAGAGACCCAGTACTTC.